These 15 T cell receptor beta chains share one sample of origin, sequenced in a study of shared clonotypes between healthy human individuals. The repertoire was sequenced with immunoSEQ multiplex PCR; TCRdb's copy has only in-frame clones and lacks some. The sample contains about 1.5 million clones, approximately 98% of which appear only once. Sequenced input: naive CD4+ T cells sorted from blood. Regarding subset: CD45RA+ positively selected. The receptor set was obtained from a man between 25 and 39 years old in good health.

This clone was recorded a few times. The chain couples TRBV9 to TRBJ1-2, with D tentatively TRBD1 (5 bases). CDR1 and CDR2 (germline): SGDLS, YYNGEE. The V end lost 0 bases, the J end lost 2 bases, and 11 bases lay between the germline ends. This CDR3 contains 15 residues. The CDR3 protein is CASSVGNRPNYGYTF. The CDR3 nucleotides are TGTGCCAGCAGCGTAGGAAACAGGCCGAACTATGGCTACACCTTC.

The V call is TRBV18, the J call TRBJ2-2, with D tentatively TRBD2 (6 bases). The CDR3 spans 16 residues. The V and J ends lost 4 bases and 6 bases respectively, with 18 bases between them. CDR1 is KGHSH and CDR2 is LQKENI in the germline V gene. CDR3 sequence (DNA): TGTGCCAGCTCACGACGAGGGACTTCGTCCCCCGGGGAGCTGTTTTTT. It is translated as CASSRRGTSSPGELFF. Together with reference TRBV18 and TRBJ2-2, the CDR3 gives the full variable domain: NAGVMQNPRHLVRRRGQEARLRCSPMKGHSHVYWYRQLPEEGLKFMVYLQKENIIDESGMPKERFSAEFPKEGPSILRIQQVVRGDSAAYFCASSRRGTSSPGELFFGEGSRLTVL.

This rearrangement joins TRBV6-1 to TRBJ2-5, with TRBD1 as a possible D gene (5 bases). The CDR3 is 15 residues long. V was shortened by 2 bases and J by 3 bases, with 13 bases between the two germline ends. Germline CDR1 MNHNS, CDR2 SASEGT. CDR3 sequence (DNA): TGTGCCAGCAGTGAAAATCAGGGTCGGAAAGAGACCCAGTACTTC. As protein: CASSENQGRKETQYF.

The V call is TRBV2, the J call TRBJ2-1, with D uncertain. CDR1 and CDR2 from the germline V gene are SNHLY and FYNNEI. Between the trimmed V and J ends, which lost 1 base and 5 bases, there was a span of 6 bases. The CDR3 has 13 residues. The CDR3 spells CASSEGGHNEQFF. The CDR3 DNA sequence: TGTGCCAGCAGTGAAGGCGGACACAATGAGCAGTTCTTC. Supplemented by reference TRBV2 and TRBJ2-1, the full variable domain reads EPEVTQTPSHQVTQMGQEVILRCVPISNHLYFYWYRQILGQKVEFLVSFYNNEISEKSEIFDDQFSVERPDGSNFTLKIRSTKLEDSAMYFCASSEGGHNEQFFGPGTRLTVL.

The genes are TRBV6-5 and TRBJ1-1; TRBD1 agrees at 8 bases. The J segment lost 4 bases and the V segment lost 8 bases, leaving 12 bases of the junction unmatched. The length of the CDR3 is 15 residues. The germline V gene encodes CDR1 MNHEY and CDR2 SVGAGI. The CDR3 reads CASRRRTGLATEAFF. CDR3 nucleotide sequence: TGTGCCAGCCGGCGGCGGACAGGGTTGGCCACTGAAGCTTTCTTT.

V and J are TRBV5-4 and TRBJ2-1; D may correspond to TRBD1 or TRBD2 (5 bases each). V was cut by 0 bases and J by 5 bases, with 12 bases left in between. Germline assignment: CDR1 SGHNT and CDR2 YYREEE (reference sequence). The CDR3 extends over 15 amino acids. DNA of the CDR3: TGTGCCAGCAGCTTGGGGGGGAACCTTGACAATGAGCAGTTCTTC. This sequence encodes CASSLGGNLDNEQFF.

The rearrangement uses TRBV21-1 and TRBJ1-2. TRBV21-1 is labeled a pseudogene. The CDR3 length is 21 residues. Here the CDR3 DNA reads TGTGCCAGCAGCAAAGAAACTTTCGGGACGGAGCAAAAGATTAACTGCTATGGCTACACCTTC. Translation gives CASSKETFGTEQKINCYGYTF.

The chain employs TRBV19 and TRBJ2-7, with TRBD1 as a possible D gene (6 bases). The V end was cut by 4 bases, the J end by 4 bases, with 17 bases between. Germline CDR1 is LNHDA and CDR2 is SQIVND (reference sequence). The CDR3 contains 15 residues. The CDR3 loop is CASSNPGQAAYEQYF. The CDR3 nucleotides are TGTGCCAGTAGTAATCCGGGACAAGCGGCATACGAGCAGTACTTC.

V and J are TRBV7-8 and TRBJ2-1; 9 nucleotides agree with TRBD2. CDR3 length: 16 amino acids. Trimming cost V 4 bases and J 9 bases; bases outside gene matches: 13. Per germline, CDR1 SGHVS and CDR2 FQNEAQ. Here the CDR3 reads CASSSPSSGRFGEQFF. CDR3 sequence (DNA): TGTGCCAGCAGCTCCCCGTCGAGCGGGAGGTTCGGTGAGCAGTTCTTC.

In regard to this clone: The sample holds other DNA sequences that translate to the same CDR3. The rearrangement joins TRBV10-3 to TRBJ1-2; D uncertain. The CDR3 has 13 amino acids. CDR1 is ENHRY and CDR2 is SYGVKD in the germline V gene. The V gene lost 0 bases and the J gene lost 3 bases, with 5 bases spanning the gap. The DNA for the CDR3 is TGTGCCATCAGTGAGTCAAGAGACTATGGCTACACCTTC. Its protein is CAISESRDYGYTF.

The V gene is TRBV4-3, the J gene TRBJ1-1, with D unclear. The germline gives CDR1 LGHNA, CDR2 YSLEER. The CDR3 is made up of 15 amino acids. V lost 0 bases to trimming and J lost 0 bases, with 8 bases between them. CDR3 in amino acids: CASSQDGSVNTEAFF. The CDR3 nucleotides read TGCGCCAGCAGCCAAGATGGGTCTGTGAACACTGAAGCTTTCTTT.

The chain links TRBV5-1 to TRBJ2-7, with a tentative D call TRBD2 (6 bases). Germline CDR1 reads SGHRS; CDR2 reads YFSETQ. The length of the CDR3 is 15 residues. Trimming removed 4 bases from V and 4 bases from J, with 18 bases in between. CDR3 coding DNA: TGCGCCAGCAGCCTGGGACTGGGACCTCGTTACGAGCAGTACTTC. This encodes CASSLGLGPRYEQYF.

The CDR3 is CASGTFSGLAGSNEQFF. CDR3 nucleotide sequence: TGTGCCAGCGGGACCTTCTCGGGACTAGCGGGGAGCAATGAGCAGTTCTTC. V usage is TRBV27 and J usage is TRBJ2-1, with 13 positions matching TRBD2. Germline V gene sequence: CDR1 MNHEY, CDR2 SMNVEV (reference sequence). Trimming took 8 bases from V and 6 from J; bases not matched to a gene: 13. CDR3 length: 17 amino acids.

The genes are TRBV5-4 and TRBJ2-3; D remains ambiguous. The germline V gene encodes CDR1 SGHNT and CDR2 YYREEE (reference sequence). This CDR3 has 13 residues. V was trimmed by 6 bases and J by 2 bases, leaving 10 bases between them. The chain's CDR3 is CASTTAYTDTQYF. In DNA form, the CDR3 reads TGTGCCAGCACCACCGCTTACACAGATACGCAGTATTTT.

This sequence joins TRBV27 and TRBJ2-2; weak D call: TRBD2 (6 bases). V lost 5 bases and J lost 3, with 10 bases in between. Germline V CDR1 and CDR2: MNHEY, SMNVEV (reference sequence). The CDR3 runs 14 residues. CDR3 DNA: TGTGCCAGCAGTCTCGGACTATACACCGGGGAGCTGTTTTTT. It specifies CASSLGLYTGELFF.